Shown below are 30 T cell receptor beta chains from a single sample sequenced in a study of cytomegalovirus exposure and HLA in healthy donors (dated by TCRdb to 2016 to 2017). The library relied on the immunoSEQ multiplex PCR assay. For the multiplex PCR, a mixture combining 60 forward primers for TCR Vbeta segments and 13 reverse primers for TCR Jbeta segments was used. TCRdb provides this immuneACCESS table in a form limited to in-frame rearrangements. Some clones are lacking; in checked studies, under half of them reflect an unresolved V gene, and why the rest are absent is not known. The sample table lists 100,000 or so clones, 60% to 85% of them with a count of one. The ten largest clones take up around 5.1% of the sample. The sequenced sample consisted of PBMCs. The receptors originated from a female donor in good health and CMV-seropositive.

This clone was recorded a few times. V gene TRBV10-3 combines with J gene TRBJ1-5, with a weak D call TRBD1 (5 bases). The ends were cut back, 0 bases at V and 7 bases at J, with 13 bases in the middle. This CDR3 is 15 amino acids long. Germline loops: CDR1 ENHRY, CDR2 SYGVKD. CDR3: CAISESKGVGQPQHF. CDR3 DNA: TGTGCCATCAGTGAGTCAAAAGGGGTTGGACAGCCCCAGCATTTT.

This chain links TRBV19 with TRBJ2-7; tentative D call: TRBD2 (5 bases). Trimming removed 3 bases at V and 6 bases at J, with 12 bases between. The CDR3 is 13 amino acids. Germline lookup yields CDR1 LNHDA and CDR2 SQIVND (reference sequence). The CDR3 region has the DNA TGTGCCAGTAGTATGACGGACTGGGGCGAGCAGTACTTC. This sequence encodes CASSMTDWGEQYF.

The chain employs TRBV5-1 and TRBJ2-3, with 7 positions matching TRBD2. The CDR3 totals 16 residues. The germline gives CDR1 SGHRS, CDR2 YFSETQ. J lost 1 base, V lost 2 bases, and 7 bases had no gene match. In DNA form, the CDR3 reads TGCGCCAGCAGCTTTGTTGCGGGAGCTGGCACAGATACGCAGTATTTT. Protein product: CASSFVAGAGTDTQYF.

This rearrangement joins TRBV28 to TRBJ1-1; 7 bases are shared with TRBD1. The V and J ends lost 3 bases and 1 base, in that order; junction bases with no gene match: 8. From germline, CDR1 is MDHEN and CDR2 SYDVKM. The CDR3 is made up of 16 amino acids. In nucleotides, the CDR3 is TGTGCCAGCAGTTTCGAACAGGGGAAGTCGAACACTGAAGCTTTCTTT. Its protein is CASSFEQGKSNTEAFF.

The chain uses TRBV30 and TRBJ1-1; tentative D call: TRBD1 (5 bases). Germline CDR1 is GTSNPN and CDR2 is SVGIG (reference sequence). The CDR3 covers 14 residues. Between the trimmed V and J ends, which lost 2 bases and 5 bases, there was a span of 15 bases. The CDR3, as DNA: TGTGCCTGGAGTCGCATGGGGGGGGAAACTGAAGCTTTCTTT. It specifies CAWSRMGGETEAFF.

The V gene is TRBV28, the J gene TRBJ2-4; D is possibly TRBD2 (6 bases). Germline V gene sequence: CDR1 MDHEN, CDR2 SYDVKM. The CDR3 spans 13 residues. V lost 8 bases to trimming and J lost 7 bases, with 15 bases between them. The CDR3 sequence: CASGLSGGNIQYF. CDR3 DNA sequence: TGTGCCAGCGGACTAAGTGGGGGGAACATTCAGTACTTC.

The chain carries TRBV19 and TRBJ1-1, with D possibly matching TRBD1 (6 bases). Germline V gene sequence: CDR1 LNHDA, CDR2 SQIVND (reference sequence). There are 13 residues in the CDR3. V was clipped by 6 bases and J by 2 bases, with 10 bases between them. The CDR3 sequence is CASRPQGNTEAFF. The CDR3 DNA sequence: TGTGCCAGTAGACCACAGGGAAACACTGAAGCTTTCTTT. Variable domain in full (rest from reference TRBV19 and TRBJ1-1): DGGITQSPKYLFRKEGQNVTLSCEQNLNHDAMYWYRQDPGQGLRLIYYSQIVNDFQKGDIAEGYSVSREKKESFPLTVTSAQKNPTAFYLCASRPQGNTEAFFGQGTRLTVV.

The J gene is TRBJ1-3, the V gene TRBV4-1; D perhaps matches TRBD1 (6 bases). Germline CDR1 MGHRA, CDR2 YSYEKL. The length of the CDR3 is 17 residues. V was clipped by 1 base and J by 4 bases, with 17 bases between them. The CDR3 DNA follows: TGCGCCAGCAGCCAAGTTCCCGGACAGTTAACGGGAAACACCATATATTTT. It yields the protein CASSQVPGQLTGNTIYF.

V usage is TRBV21-1 and J usage is TRBJ1-5; the table calls TRBD1, which could not be checked here. TRBV21-1 has pseudogene status. The CDR3 is made up of 14 amino acids. The CDR3 sequence is CASSRGQTNQPQHF. The CDR3 nucleotides read TGTGCCAGCAGCAGGGGACAGACTAATCAGCCCCAGCATTTT.

The rearrangement joins TRBV28 to TRBJ2-2, with D possibly matching TRBD1 (6 bases). This CDR3 contains 14 residues. Germline lookup yields CDR1 MDHEN and CDR2 SYDVKM. Trimming cost V 6 bases and J 2 bases, with 10 bases left between them. The CDR3 DNA reads as TGTGCCAGCAGAGAACAGGGAAACACCGGGGAGCTGTTTTTT. Translation gives CASREQGNTGELFF.

The chain uses TRBV21-1 and TRBJ1-4. TRBV21-1 is a pseudogene locus. This CDR3 has 12 residues. The CDR3 DNA follows: TGTGCCAGCAGCAAAGGGTCACTGGAACTGTTTTTT. Amino acid sequence: CASSKGSLELFF.

The genes are TRBV4-2 and TRBJ2-3, with TRBD2 matching 8 bases. The CDR3 runs to 16 residues. Germline CDR1 reads LGHNA; CDR2 reads YNFKEQ. V lost 2 bases to trimming and J lost 3 bases; unmatched junction nucleotides: 7. CDR3 nucleotides: TGTGCCAGCAGCCAAAAATTAGCGGGGTTAACAGATACGCAGTATTTT. Translated: CASSQKLAGLTDTQYF.

This chain connects TRBV5-5 to TRBJ1-4; 7 bases agree with TRBD1. Per the germline V gene, CDR1 is SGHKS and CDR2 is YYEKEE (reference sequence). V lost 1 base, J lost 8 bases, and 2 bases stayed unmatched. This CDR3 contains 13 residues. The CDR3 DNA is TGTGCCAGCAGCTTGACAGGGGAAGAAAAACTGTTTTTT. It yields the protein CASSLTGEEKLFF.

The V gene is TRBV18, the J gene TRBJ1-4, with a possible D match to TRBD1 (6 bases). With 7 bases removed from V and 10 bases from J, the gap between germline ends came to 22 bases. CDR1 and CDR2 (germline): KGHSH, LQKENI. The CDR3 runs to 15 residues. CDR3 DNA: TGTGCCAGCTACCCGGGGGGCGCAGGAATTGGAAAACTGTTTTTT. Its protein product is CASYPGGAGIGKLFF.

This clone was recorded once. This sequence joins TRBV30 and TRBJ1-1, with D uncertain. The V gene's germline CDR1 is GTSNPN and CDR2 SVGIG (reference sequence). The CDR3 consists of 13 residues. Trimming removed 4 bases from V and 5 bases from J, with 14 bases in between. The CDR3 loop is CAWTTQGRTEAFF. CDR3 in DNA: TGTGCCTGGACGACTCAAGGGAGAACTGAAGCTTTCTTT.

V gene TRBV11-1 combines with J gene TRBJ1-6; 10 bases agree with TRBD1. Germline V CDR1 and CDR2: SGHAT, FQDESV (reference sequence). V shed 1 base, J shed 10 bases, and the junction held 4 bases outside the gene matches. This CDR3 is 15 amino acids long. DNA of the CDR3: TGTGCCAGCAGCTTAGAGGACAGGGGGTTGTCACCCCTCCACTTT. Translated: CASSLEDRGLSPLHF.

The chain carries TRBV6-5 and TRBJ2-7, with D perhaps matching TRBD1 (6 bases). V was shortened by 2 bases and J by 3 bases, with 17 bases between the two germline ends. The CDR3 totals 16 residues. Germline CDR1 reads MNHEY; CDR2 reads SVGAGI. In DNA, the CDR3 is TGTGCCAGCAGTTACGCCCTGACAGGTTCAGTCTACGAGCAGTACTTC. Its protein is CASSYALTGSVYEQYF.

V gene TRBV10-3 combines with J gene TRBJ1-5; 7 nucleotides match TRBD1. V lost 8 bases and J lost 8; bases outside the gene matches: 21. The CDR3 is 17 residues long. CDR1 is ENHRY, CDR2 SYGVKD, per germline. The CDR3 bases are TGTGCCATCGGGACAGCGAGGAATAGCAACCTCGGAGAGCCCCAGCATTTT. Encoded protein: CAIGTARNSNLGEPQHF.

The chain links TRBV27 to TRBJ2-7; TRBD1 matches at 7 bases. The ends lost 3 bases at V and 4 bases at J; junction bases unmatched: 6. Germline V gene sequence: CDR1 MNHEY, CDR2 SMNVEV (reference sequence). There are 14 residues in the CDR3. DNA of the CDR3: TGTGCCAGCAGTTTTAGTGACAGGGTTTACGAGCAGTACTTC. It translates to CASSFSDRVYEQYF.

The chain carries TRBV27 and TRBJ1-2; a weak D match, TRBD1 (5 bases). V gave up 7 bases and J gave up 8 bases, with 11 bases separating them. The CDR3 contains 11 residues. Germline loops: CDR1 MNHEY, CDR2 SMNVEV (reference sequence). CDR3 coding DNA: TGTGCCAGCACCGTCCAGGGAGGCTACACCTTC. Translating it yields CASTVQGGYTF.

The sample holds a few counts of this clone. The gene calls are TRBV5-6 and TRBJ2-1, with D unresolved. CDR3 length: 14 residues. Trimming cost V 4 bases and J 7 bases, with 15 bases left between them. The germline CDR1 and CDR2 sequences are SGHDT and YYEEEE. The CDR3 DNA reads as TGTGCCAGCAGCCGCACGACGCGGCAGAATGAGCAGTTCTTC. Residues: CASSRTTRQNEQFF.

The chain recombines TRBV5-1 with TRBJ2-7, with D possibly matching TRBD2 (6 bases). V shed 5 bases and J shed 3 bases, with 12 bases lying between them. There are 13 residues in the CDR3. In germline, CDR1 is SGHRS, CDR2 YFSETQ. CDR3 nucleotides: TGCGCCAGCAGGGGACTTCGGCACTACGAGCAGTACTTC. Protein product: CASRGLRHYEQYF.

In DNA form, the CDR3 reads TGTGCCAGCAGGGCAGGGGGCAGAGGTGAAGCTTTCTTT. Residues: CASRAGGRGEAFF. The chain combines TRBV27 with TRBJ1-1, with 8 positions matching TRBD1. Unmatched junction bases numbered 7, after V lost 6 bases and J lost 7 bases. The CDR3 loop spans 13 amino acids. Germline V lookup: CDR1 MNHEY, CDR2 SMNVEV (reference sequence).

The V call is TRBV6-1, the J call TRBJ1-2, with no clear D. CDR3 size: 14 residues. Trimming removed 6 bases from V and 9 bases from J, with 20 bases in between. CDR1 and CDR2 (germline): MNHNS, SASEGT. CDR3 coding DNA: TGTGCCAGCAGCTCACAGTCCCCTGCTATTCGCTACACCTTC. It encodes CASSSQSPAIRYTF.

V gene TRBV19 combines with J gene TRBJ2-1; 14 bases line up with TRBD2. Trimming removed 5 bases from V and 9 bases from J; junction bases left unmatched: 9. The CDR3 totals 16 residues. Germline CDR1 LNHDA, CDR2 SQIVND (reference sequence). The CDR3 sequence is CASSPRLAGGLREQFF. In nucleotides, the CDR3 is TGTGCCAGTAGTCCGCGACTAGCGGGGGGGCTTCGTGAGCAGTTCTTC. The variable domain in full, with the rest retrieved from reference TRBV19 and TRBJ2-1, is DGGITQSPKYLFRKEGQNVTLSCEQNLNHDAMYWYRQDPGQGLRLIYYSQIVNDFQKGDIAEGYSVSREKKESFPLTVTSAQKNPTAFYLCASSPRLAGGLREQFFGPGTRLTVL.

The chain is built from TRBV4-1 and TRBJ1-2; no clear D. CDR1 MGHRA and CDR2 YSYEKL come from the germline V gene. V was trimmed by 1 base and J by 4 bases, leaving 16 bases between them. The CDR3 covers 16 residues. The CDR3 nucleotides are TGCGCCAGCAGCCAAGGGGGTGTGCGGGTAGGCTATGGCTACACCTTC. It is translated as CASSQGGVRVGYGYTF.

This clone was recorded once. The rearrangement uses TRBV10-2 and TRBJ2-7, with 9 nucleotides matching TRBD1. Per the germline V gene, CDR1 is WSHSY and CDR2 is SAAADI. This CDR3 contains 13 residues. Trimming took 8 bases from V and 3 from J; bases not matched to a gene: 5. This CDR3 is CASSRGQGYEQYF. In DNA, the CDR3 is TGCGCCAGCTCCCGGGGACAGGGCTACGAGCAGTACTTC.

This chain joins TRBV7-8 and TRBJ2-5; D is unclear. The germline V and J ends were trimmed by 2 bases and 1 base, with 17 bases remaining between them. The CDR3 is made up of 17 amino acids. Germline CDR1 SGHVS, CDR2 FQNEAQ. The CDR3 nucleotides read TGTGCCAGCAGCTTACAACTCAGCGAATCCGGCCAAGAGACCCAGTACTTC. Translating it yields CASSLQLSESGQETQYF.

The CDR3 coding sequence is TGTGCCAGCAGCTTAGCCGTCCTTAGCGACGAGCAGTACTTC. Its translation is CASSLAVLSDEQYF. This chain uses TRBV13 with TRBJ2-7; D is perhaps TRBD2 (5 bases). The CDR3 runs 14 residues. Germline CDR1 and CDR2: PRHDT and FYEKMQ (reference sequence). The V end was cut by 1 base, the J end by 5 bases, with 12 bases between. The full variable domain, with the rest looked up from reference TRBV13 and TRBJ2-7, is AAGVIQSPRHLIKEKRETATLKCYPIPRHDTVYWYQQGPGQDPQFLISFYEKMQSDKGSIPDRFSAQQFSDYHSELNMSSLELGDSALYFCASSLAVLSDEQYFGPGTRLTVT.

This chain links TRBV6-5 with TRBJ1-2; D is perhaps TRBD1 (5 bases). This CDR3 has 12 amino acids. The germline V gene encodes CDR1 MNHEY and CDR2 SVGAGI. The V and J ends lost 5 bases and 4 bases respectively, with 8 bases between them. CDR3 loop: CASSPDSYGYTF. The CDR3 region has the DNA TGTGCCAGCAGTCCCGACAGCTATGGCTACACCTTC.